A single sample is the source of the 32 T cell receptor beta chains below, sequenced in a study of spatial heterogeneity in lung cancer (dated by TCRdb to between 2017 and 2020). The sample's time point label, decoded: sample taken at primary tumor resection. Whole RNA extracted from tumor and nontumor lung tissue, or from cryopreserved PBMC samples, was used for TCR sequencing without cell sorting. Library preparation was by 5' RACE. For sequencing, a NextSeq 500 was employed. In-frame beta chains were kept once TCRdb had trimmed the public reads at Q25 with fastp and called clones with MiXCR. Entries are consolidated by CDR3 protein sequence, retaining the most common genes and DNA. The sample yields approximately 29,000 distinct CDR3 sequences; roughly 8.4% were counted once. The ten largest clones represent about 36% of the sample. Sequenced here: PBMCs, sampled at surgery. The origin of the receptors is a female donor with early-stage non-small cell lung cancer.

This clonotype came up a few times. The rearrangement uses TRBV7-3 and TRBJ2-2; D is ambiguous. V was trimmed by 1 base and J by 5 bases, leaving 5 bases between them. The CDR3 runs to 13 residues. Germline-derived CDR1 and CDR2 are SGHTA and FQGTGA. The CDR3 bases are TGTGCCAGCAGCTTAATGGGTACCGGGGAGCTGTTTTTT. Its protein is CASSLMGTGELFF.

The V gene is TRBV20-1, the J gene TRBJ2-2, with TRBD1 as a possible D gene (6 bases). The CDR3 extends over 13 amino acids. V lost 4 bases and J lost 5, with 11 bases in between. Germline values: CDR1 DFQATT, CDR2 SNEGSKA (reference sequence). This chain's CDR3 is CSATETGTGELFF. CDR3 in DNA: TGCAGTGCTACCGAAACAGGGACCGGGGAGCTGTTTTTT.

This clonotype has at least ten counts. V and J are TRBV11-3 and TRBJ1-1; TRBD1 matches at 7 bases. Germline CDR1 is SGHNT and CDR2 is YENEEA. The CDR3 has 14 residues. The J segment lost 4 bases and the V segment lost 5 bases, leaving 7 bases of the junction unmatched. The CDR3 protein is CASSQTGRGTEAFF. DNA of the CDR3: TGTGCCAGCAGCCAGACAGGGCGCGGCACTGAAGCTTTCTTT.

This clonotype was seen more than once but under ten times. The chain recombines TRBV5-1 with TRBJ1-1; 11 nucleotides agree with TRBD1. CDR1 and CDR2 from the germline V gene are SGHRS and YFSETQ. J lost 5 bases, V lost 4 bases, and 10 bases had no gene match. The CDR3 loop spans 16 amino acids. The DNA for the CDR3 is TGCGCCAGCAGCACCTCTTGGACAGGGGGCCGGACTGAAGCTTTCTTT. It translates to CASSTSWTGGRTEAFF.

The chain joins TRBV7-9 to TRBJ2-5; 7 positions agree with TRBD1. CDR3 length: 14 residues. Germline V CDR1 and CDR2: SEHNR, FQNEAQ (reference sequence). V gave up 4 bases and J gave up 2 bases; unmatched junction bases: 4. In DNA, the CDR3 is TGTGCCAGCAGCTGGGGACAGAAGCAAGAGACCCAGTACTTC. It yields the protein CASSWGQKQETQYF. Looking up the rest from reference TRBV7-9 and TRBJ2-5 gives the full variable domain: DTGVSQNPRHKITKRGQNVTFRCDPISEHNRLYWYRQTLGQGPEFLTYFQNEAQLEKSRLLSDRFSAERPKGSFSTLEIQRTEQGDSAMYLCASSWGQKQETQYFGPGTRLLVL.

This clonotype was observed at least ten times. The chain has TRBV3-2 and TRBJ1-4. TRBV3-2 is classified as a pseudogene. This CDR3 is built from 17 residues. The CDR3 nucleotides are TGTGCCAGCAGCCCCGCTCCCAAAGTAATCACTAATGAAAAACTGTTTTTT. It encodes CASSPAPKVITNEKLFF.

In this sample, this clonotype turned up many times. The chain recombines TRBV10-3 with TRBJ2-3; maybe TRBD1 (6 bases). V lost 6 bases and J 3 bases, leaving 13 bases between the germline ends. CDR1 is ENHRY, CDR2 SYGVKD, per germline. This CDR3 spans 14 amino acids. The CDR3 is CAIRKTGGTDTQYF. The CDR3 DNA is TGTGCCATCAGGAAGACAGGAGGTACAGATACGCAGTATTTT.

This clonotype was detected many times. The chain has TRBV6-6 and TRBJ1-1, with unresolved D. Per germline, CDR1 MNHNY and CDR2 SVGAGI (reference sequence). The CDR3 spans 10 residues. The V end lost 6 bases, the J end lost 7 bases, and 6 bases lay between the germline ends. The CDR3 DNA sequence: TGTGCCAGCAGCCGCAATGAAGCTTTCTTT. Its protein product is CASSRNEAFF.

Only one count was recorded for this clonotype. A much larger clone lies one base from this, so it may be a read error. The chain joins TRBV27 to TRBJ2-1, with D possibly called TRBD1 or TRBD2 (5 bases each). With 2 bases removed from V and 9 bases from J, the gap between germline ends came to 17 bases. This CDR3 contains 15 residues. Germline V gene data show CDR1 as MNHEY and CDR2 as SMNVEV (reference sequence). DNA of the CDR3: TGTGCCAGCAGTTTAAATGGGGGTCGTTTCGGTGAGCAGTTCTTC. This translates into CASSLNGGRFGEQFF.

This clonotype was seen a few times. The V and J genes are TRBV27 and TRBJ1-6, with 10 bases lining up with TRBD1. Germline CDR1 and CDR2: MNHEY and SMNVEV (reference sequence). The CDR3 length is 18 residues. Unmatched junction bases numbered 14, after V lost 4 bases and J lost 8 bases. The CDR3 DNA reads as TGTGCCAGCAGTTCGGGACAGGGGACTCAATATGAAGATTCACCCCTCCACTTT. Translating it yields CASSSGQGTQYEDSPLHF.

The rearrangement joins TRBV20-1 to TRBJ2-1, with 10 bases lining up with TRBD2. The CDR3 length is 19 residues. Losses at the gene ends were 1 base for V and 0 bases for J; bases not matched to a gene: 12. Germline V gene lookup returns CDR1 DFQATT and CDR2 SNEGSKA (reference sequence). In nucleotides, the CDR3 is TGCAGTGCTAGAGCTCTAGCGGGGGCCGGGTTGAGCTCCTACAATGAGCAGTTCTTC. Translation: CSARALAGAGLSSYNEQFF.

This chain connects TRBV5-4 to TRBJ2-5; D is possibly TRBD2 (5 bases). Germline CDR1 and CDR2: SGHNT and YYREEE (reference sequence). The V gene lost 0 bases and the J gene lost 1 base, with 7 bases spanning the gap. There are 14 residues in the CDR3. The CDR3 here is CASSLAGIQETQYF. CDR3 DNA: TGTGCCAGCAGCTTGGCGGGAATCCAAGAGACCCAGTACTTC.

This clonotype was observed at least ten times. The V and J genes are TRBV30 and TRBJ2-3; unclear D gene. The V and J ends lost 2 bases and 0 bases respectively, with 9 bases between them. Germline CDR1 is GTSNPN and CDR2 is SVGIG (reference sequence). The CDR3 consists of 14 residues. CDR3 in DNA: TGTGCCTGGAGTCCCTTCCCAAGCACAGATACGCAGTATTTT. It encodes CAWSPFPSTDTQYF.

This clonotype was recorded many times. J is TRBJ2-4 and V is TRBV27, with TRBD1 matching over 8 bases. V lost 8 bases to trimming and J lost 0 bases; unmatched junction nucleotides: 9. Germline values: CDR1 MNHEY, CDR2 SMNVEV (reference sequence). This CDR3 is built from 16 residues. CDR3 amino acids: CASWDGQGLAKNIQYF. The CDR3 nucleotides read TGTGCCAGCTGGGATGGACAGGGTCTAGCCAAAAACATTCAGTACTTC.

A remark on this clonotype: A read error may explain this, as a much larger clone is one base away. The CDR3 nucleotides read TGTGCCTGCAGACACCCCGCGGGACAGGGTCCGGACATTCAGTACTTC. Translating gives CACRHPAGQGPDIQYF. The V call is TRBV27, the J call TRBJ2-4, with 9 positions matching TRBD1. The CDR3 covers 16 residues. Per germline, CDR1 MNHEY and CDR2 SMNVEV (reference sequence).

This clonotype showed up many times. This chain connects TRBV7-2 to TRBJ1-5; D is unresolved. Deletions cut 5 bases from V and 5 bases from J, with 7 bases between. CDR1 is SGHTA and CDR2 is FQGNSA in the germline V gene. The CDR3 totals 12 residues. The CDR3 bases are TGTGCCAGCAGCCAAGGGCATCAGCCCCAGCATTTT. This encodes CASSQGHQPQHF.

This clonotype has a count of ten or more. V and J are TRBV28 and TRBJ2-5; D uncertain. CDR3 size: 13 residues. V shed 5 bases and J shed 7 bases, with 14 bases lying between them. Per the germline V gene, CDR1 is MDHEN and CDR2 is SYDVKM. The CDR3 DNA reads TGTGCCAGCAGTGTTGCCATGTCGGGGACCCAGTACTTC. The encoded protein is CASSVAMSGTQYF. Variable domain in full (rest from reference TRBV28 and TRBJ2-5): DVKVTQSSRYLVKRTGEKVFLECVQDMDHENMFWYRQDPGLGLRLIYFSYDVKMKEKGDIPEGYSVSREKKERFSLILESASTNQTSMYLCASSVAMSGTQYFGPGTRLLVL.

Ten or more counts support this clonotype. V usage is TRBV12-3 or TRBV12-4 and J usage is TRBJ2-3; 8 bases match TRBD1. This CDR3 region has 14 residues. V shed 5 bases and J 8 bases; nucleotides not matched to a gene: 9. The CDR3 nucleotides are TGTGCCAGCAGTGTGACCAGGGGGCGCGGTACGCAGTATTTT. Its protein is CASSVTRGRGTQYF.

The V gene is TRBV19, the J gene TRBJ2-1; D is uncertain. In germline, CDR1 is LNHDA, CDR2 SQIVND (reference sequence). Trimming removed 5 bases at V and 5 bases at J, with 16 bases between. CDR3 length: 15 residues. The chain's CDR3 is CASSLGGYSNNEQFF. The CDR3 DNA follows: TGTGCCAGTAGTTTGGGCGGCTACTCAAACAATGAGCAGTTCTTC.

There are a few counts of this clonotype. The genes are TRBV20-1 and TRBJ2-1, with D perhaps matching TRBD2 (7 bases). The CDR3 sequence is 16 residues long. Germline CDR1 reads DFQATT; CDR2 reads SNEGSKA (reference sequence). Between the trimmed V and J ends, which lost 6 bases and 0 bases, there was a span of 18 bases. CDR3 region: CSAVGGRRSSYNEQFF. In DNA form, the CDR3 reads TGCAGTGCCGTGGGGGGGCGGAGGAGCTCCTACAATGAGCAGTTCTTC.

This clonotype came up many times. This rearrangement joins TRBV7-9 to TRBJ2-1; TRBD2 matches 8 bases. V dropped 3 bases and J dropped 2; count of bases not matched to a gene: 12. This CDR3 contains 18 residues. Germline lookup yields CDR1 SEHNR and CDR2 FQNEAQ (reference sequence). The DNA for the CDR3 is TGTGCCAGCAGCTTGGCGGGAGGACCACCAAGCGCCTACAATGAGCAGTTCTTC. This translates into CASSLAGGPPSAYNEQFF.

V is TRBV7-2 and J is TRBJ1-6, with TRBD1 matching over 7 bases. The CDR3 length is 14 residues. Unmatched junction bases numbered 5, after V lost 6 bases and J lost 6 bases. Germline loops: CDR1 SGHTA, CDR2 FQGNSA. CDR3 residues: CASSVGTANSPLHF. The CDR3 DNA follows: TGTGCCAGCAGTGTCGGGACAGCTAATTCACCCCTCCACTTT.

This clonotype has more than one count but fewer than ten. The rearrangement joins TRBV4-1 to TRBJ1-2; TRBD1 agrees at 7 bases. Looked up from germline, CDR1 is MGHRA and CDR2 is YSYEKL. CDR3 length: 14 amino acids. After removal of 1 base from V and 8 bases from J, the junction contained 7 bases not matched to a gene. Here the CDR3 reads CASSQGYRGGGYTF. CDR3 bases: TGCGCCAGCAGCCAAGGTTACAGGGGAGGCGGCTACACCTTC.

The sample holds a few counts of this clonotype. This rearrangement joins TRBV6-5 to TRBJ1-4, with D possibly being TRBD1 (5 bases). There are 15 residues in the CDR3. CDR1 and CDR2 from the germline V gene are MNHEY and SVGAGI. V was pared by 0 bases and J by 8 bases, with 13 bases between. The CDR3 here is CASSYSGRTSEKLFF. CDR3 DNA sequence: TGTGCCAGCAGTTACTCCGGCAGGACATCCGAAAAACTGTTTTTT.

This clonotype was seen only a few times. The chain joins TRBV6-5 to TRBJ1-3; TRBD1 matches 10 bases. The germline V gene encodes CDR1 MNHEY and CDR2 SVGAGI. J lost 2 bases, V lost 0 bases, and 1 base had no gene match. This CDR3 region has 16 residues. The CDR3 DNA reads TGTGCCAGCAGTTACTCCGACAGGGGGCCTGGAAACACCATATATTTT. Translated: CASSYSDRGPGNTIYF.

The V call is TRBV20-1, the J call TRBJ2-5; 8 bases map to TRBD1. V dropped 0 bases and J dropped 2; count of bases not matched to a gene: 11. The germline V gene encodes CDR1 DFQATT and CDR2 SNEGSKA (reference sequence). The CDR3 is 17 residues long. CDR3 in DNA: TGCAGTGCTAGAGAAGGACAAACAGGGGGAAGACAAGAGACCCAGTACTTC. This codes for CSAREGQTGGRQETQYF.

This clonotype was observed a handful of times. This sequence joins TRBV28 and TRBJ1-1; D may be TRBD1 (5 bases). Germline CDR1 and CDR2: MDHEN and SYDVKM. V was shortened by 7 bases and J by 3 bases, with 15 bases between the two germline ends. This CDR3 is built from 14 residues. The CDR3 DNA reads TGTGCCAGCAACCTTTTGGGGCTTGACACTGAAGCTTTCTTT. Its protein is CASNLLGLDTEAFF.

This clonotype was recorded a few times. The V gene is TRBV5-1, the J gene TRBJ1-2, with D hard to call. The germline V gene has CDR1 SGHRS and CDR2 YFSETQ. V was pared by 4 bases and J by 8 bases, with 18 bases between. The CDR3 runs 14 residues. Here the CDR3 reads CASSPDKNFGGYTF. The CDR3 coding sequence is TGCGCCAGCAGCCCCGACAAAAACTTCGGGGGCTACACCTTC.

This clonotype was picked up many times. V usage is TRBV3-1 and J usage is TRBJ2-1, with 10 bases that match TRBD1. V lost 10 bases and J lost 5; bases outside the gene matches: 2. CDR3 length: 12 residues. Germline V lookup: CDR1 LGHDT, CDR2 YNNKEL (reference sequence). CDR3 protein: CATGQGNNEQFF. As DNA, the CDR3 is TGTGCCACGGGACAGGGGAACAATGAGCAGTTCTTC.

This clonotype has just a few counts. V gene TRBV7-9 combines with J gene TRBJ1-1; D is ambiguous. CDR3 size: 14 residues. From germline, CDR1 is SEHNR and CDR2 FQNEAQ (reference sequence). The V gene lost 7 bases and the J gene lost 0 bases, with 12 bases spanning the gap. The CDR3 region has the DNA TGTGCCAGCATCGTGACGGAGATGAACACTGAAGCTTTCTTT. Amino acids: CASIVTEMNTEAFF.

CDR3 sequence (DNA): TGTGCCAGCAGCCAGAGAACAGGGGGCTCGGTAAACATTCAGTACTTC. Its translation: CASSQRTGGSVNIQYF. The chain uses TRBV11-1 and TRBJ2-4; 9 positions agree with TRBD1. Germline assignment: CDR1 SGHAT and CDR2 FQDESV (reference sequence). This CDR3 has 16 residues. V dropped 5 bases and J dropped 6; count of bases not matched to a gene: 11.

This clonotype was recorded a few times. The rearrangement uses TRBV6-5 and TRBJ1-6, with D maybe TRBD1 (6 bases). V lost 5 bases and J 8 bases, leaving 19 bases between the germline ends. CDR1 is MNHEY and CDR2 is SVGAGI in the germline V gene. The CDR3 contains 16 residues. The CDR3 DNA sequence: TGTGCCAGCAGTCCCAGAAGACAGGCGGTAGATTCACCCCTCCACTTT. Translating gives CASSPRRQAVDSPLHF.